This T cell receptor (beta chain) comes out of a study of T cell changes during pregnancy in multiple sclerosis. The CDR3 consists of 16 residues. V was cut by 5 bases and J by 4 bases, with 18 bases left in between. Per germline, CDR1 SGHAT and CDR2 FQNNGV. Clones were read by immunoSEQ multiplex PCR, and TCRdb kept only the in-frame ones, dropping some. The sample records 45,000 or so clones, about 91% being singletons. Sequenced material: CD8+ T cells from peripheral blood mononuclear cells, taken after pregnancy. The sequence derives from a female donor with multiple sclerosis, enrolled in a pregnancy study. The rearrangement links TRBV11-2 to TRBJ2-1, with a tentative D call TRBD2 (7 bases). In nucleotides, the CDR3 is TGTGCCAGCAGCCCGACGGGCGGGGGCCCTTACAATGAGCAGTTCTTC. This encodes CASSPTGGGPYNEQFF.